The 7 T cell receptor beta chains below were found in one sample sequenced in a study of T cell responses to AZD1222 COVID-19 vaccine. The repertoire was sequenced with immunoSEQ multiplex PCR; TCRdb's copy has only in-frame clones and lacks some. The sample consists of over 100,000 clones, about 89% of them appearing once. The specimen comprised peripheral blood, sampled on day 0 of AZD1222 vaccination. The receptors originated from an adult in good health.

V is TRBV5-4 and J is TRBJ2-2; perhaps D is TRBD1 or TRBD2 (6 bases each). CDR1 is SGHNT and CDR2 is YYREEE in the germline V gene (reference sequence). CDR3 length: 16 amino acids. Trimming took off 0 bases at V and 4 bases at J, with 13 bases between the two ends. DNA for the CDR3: TGTGCCAGCAGCTTGGTGGGGGGACAAGGCACCGGGGAGCTGTTTTTT. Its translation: CASSLVGGQGTGELFF.

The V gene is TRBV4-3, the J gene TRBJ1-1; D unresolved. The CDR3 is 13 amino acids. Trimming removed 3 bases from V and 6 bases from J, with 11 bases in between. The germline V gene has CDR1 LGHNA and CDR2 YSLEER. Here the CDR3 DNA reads TGCGCCAGCAGCCAGCGTAGGGCGGCTGAAGCTTTCTTT. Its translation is CASSQRRAAEAFF.

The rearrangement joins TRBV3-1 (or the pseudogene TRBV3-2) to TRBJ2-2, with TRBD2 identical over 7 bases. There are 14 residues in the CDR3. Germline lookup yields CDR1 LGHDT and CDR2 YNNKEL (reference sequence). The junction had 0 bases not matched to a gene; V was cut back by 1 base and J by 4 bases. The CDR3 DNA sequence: TGTGCCAGCAGCCAAGGGGGGGGCACCGGGGAGCTGTTTTTT. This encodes CASSQGGGTGELFF.

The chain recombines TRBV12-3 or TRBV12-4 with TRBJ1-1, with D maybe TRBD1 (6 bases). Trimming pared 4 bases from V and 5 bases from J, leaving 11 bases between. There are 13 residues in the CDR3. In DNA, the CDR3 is TGTGCCAGCAGTTGGGAGGGGGGGACTGAAGCTTTCTTT. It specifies CASSWEGGTEAFF.

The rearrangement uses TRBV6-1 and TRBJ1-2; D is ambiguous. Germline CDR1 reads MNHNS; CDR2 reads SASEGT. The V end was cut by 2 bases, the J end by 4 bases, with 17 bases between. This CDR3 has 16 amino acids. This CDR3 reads CASSEQTGGSLYGYTF. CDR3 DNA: TGTGCCAGCAGTGAACAAACGGGAGGAAGCCTCTATGGCTACACCTTC.

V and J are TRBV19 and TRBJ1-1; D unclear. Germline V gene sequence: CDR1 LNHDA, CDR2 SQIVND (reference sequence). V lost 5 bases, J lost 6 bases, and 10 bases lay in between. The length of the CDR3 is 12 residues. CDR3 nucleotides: TGTGCCAGTAGTTCCCTTATCCCTGAAGCTTTCTTT. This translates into CASSSLIPEAFF.

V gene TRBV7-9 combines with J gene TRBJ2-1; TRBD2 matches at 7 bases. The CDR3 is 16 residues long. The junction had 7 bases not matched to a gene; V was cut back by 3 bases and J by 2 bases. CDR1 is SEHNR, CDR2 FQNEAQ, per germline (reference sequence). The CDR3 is CASSLVGEGPYNEQFF. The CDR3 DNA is TGTGCCAGCAGCTTGGTAGGGGAGGGCCCCTACAATGAGCAGTTCTTC.